These T cell receptor beta chains were read from a single sample in a study of shared clonotypes between healthy human individuals. The protocol was immunoSEQ multiplex PCR, while the TCRdb copy is restricted to in-frame clones and leaves out a portion. This sample has roughly 2.5 million clones, with approximately 90% found just once. Sequencing used naive CD4+ T cells sorted from blood. These receptors came from a young man in good health. CDR3s include the opening cysteine and the closing phenylalanine or tryptophan. A D gene is named only where the DNA matches it firmly. Clone size appears in some rows only: once, few, many, or a class for an expanded clone.

clone_size j_call v_call cdr3_length d_call cdr3_nt cdr3_aa
. TRBJ2-7 TRBV10-2 18 TRBD1 TGCGCCAGCAGTGCCTTCGCGGTTAATACAGGGGGCCGATACGAGCAGTACTTC CASSAFAVNTGGRYEQYF
. TRBJ2-3 TRBV7-7 13 . TGTGCTAGCAGCCCCCGGTGGACAGATACGCAGTATTTT CASSPRWTDTQYF
. TRBJ1-1 TRBV9 14 TRBD1 TGTGCCAGCAGCGTCGGAACAGGGGCCACTGAAGCTTTCTTT CASSVGTGATEAFF
. TRBJ1-1 TRBV5-1 14 . TGCGCCAGCAGCTTGGAGGGGAGACAGTCTGAAGCTTTCTTT CASSLEGRQSEAFF
. TRBJ1-1 TRBV20-1 10 . TGCAGTCCTCCGACAGCTGAAGCTTTCTTT CSPPTAEAFF
. TRBJ2-7 TRBV30 13 . TGTGCCTGGAGTGTAAACGCAGGAGCTTGGCAGTACTTC CAWSVNAGAWQYF
. TRBJ2-3 TRBV25-1 16 TRBD2 TGTGCCAGCAGTGAACGGCTAGCGGGGGGCACAGATACGCAGTATTTT CASSERLAGGTDTQYF
. TRBJ1-1 TRBV29-1 13 . TGCAGCGTTGGGGGACGGGGGAACACTGAAGCTTTCTTT CSVGGRGNTEAFF
. TRBJ1-1 TRBV30 14 . TGTGCCTGGAGTGGGGCCCCGAGGGGCACTGAAGCTTTCTTT CAWSGAPRGTEAFF
. TRBJ2-7 TRBV28 18 TRBD2 TGTGCCACCTCTCCGCGATGGGGACTAGCGGGGGGGCTCGGCGAGCAGTACTTC CATSPRWGLAGGLGEQYF
. TRBJ2-3 TRBV5-1 15 TRBD2 TGCGCCAGCAGTTACGCAGCGGGAATGGCAGATACGCAGTATTTT CASSYAAGMADTQYF
. TRBJ2-7 TRBV4-1 15 . TGCGCCAGCAGCCAAGATTCAGGGGACTCCTACGAGCAGTACTTC CASSQDSGDSYEQYF
. TRBJ2-7 TRBV27 14 . TGTGCCAGCAGTGAGCGGTTCCCATTCTACGAGCAGTACTTC CASSERFPFYEQYF
. TRBJ1-1 TRBV6-5 13 . TGTGCCAGCAGTTACGATGAGGACACTGAAGCTTTCTTT CASSYDEDTEAFF
. TRBJ1-5 TRBV15 14 . TGTGCCACCAGCAGAGACAGGGACAATCAGCCCCAGCATTTT CATSRDRDNQPQHF
few TRBJ2-7 TRBV11-2 15 TRBD2 TGTGCCAGCAGTTGGCCGGCTAGCGGGGAATACGAGCAGTACTTC CASSWPASGEYEQYF
. TRBJ2-5 TRBV20-1 11 . TGCAGCAGGGGGGCCAAAGAGACCCAGTACTTC CSRGAKETQYF
. TRBJ2-5 TRBV6-5 14 . TGTGCCAGCGCAAAGGAAAGGGGCGCGGGCGCCCAGTACTTC CASAKERGAGAQYF
. TRBJ2-3 TRBV28 14 TRBD2 TGTGCCAGCAGTTCCCCAGCGGGGACTAATACGCAGTATTTT CASSSPAGTNTQYF
once TRBJ1-2 TRBV11-2 11 . TGTGCCAGCAGCTTACAGAGTGGCTACACCTTC CASSLQSGYTF
. TRBJ2-5 TRBV19 15 TRBD2 TGTGCCAGTAGTATCGGGGTAGCGGGAGAAGAGACCCAGTACTTC CASSIGVAGEETQYF
once TRBJ2-1 TRBV20-1 10 TRBD2 TGCAGGGACGGGGGGAATGAGCAGTTCTTC CRDGGNEQFF
. TRBJ1-6 TRBV6-1 16 TRBD1 TGTGCCAGCAGTGAACTTACAGGGGGGAGAGCTTCACCCCTCCACTTT CASSELTGGRASPLHF
. TRBJ1-5 TRBV7-2 17 TRBD1 TGTGCCAGCAGCTTATCCGTAGGGACAGGCCCCAATCAGCCCCAGCATTTT CASSLSVGTGPNQPQHF
. TRBJ1-3 TRBV9 15 . TGTGCCAGCAGCCGCCTAATAACCAACGGAAACACCATATATTTT CASSRLITNGNTIYF
few TRBJ2-2 TRBV6-4 17 . TGTGCCAGCAGTGCCGGCAGGGGCCGGAATTACACCGGGGAGCTGTTTTTT CASSAGRGRNYTGELFF
. TRBJ1-1 TRBV18 15 . TGTGCCAGCTCACAACGACTGACAGGGAACACTGAAGCTTTCTTT CASSQRLTGNTEAFF
. TRBJ1-2 TRBV21-1 15 . TGTGCCAGCAGCAACTTGACAGTGGGAATCCATGGCTACACCTTC CASSNLTVGIHGYTF
. TRBJ2-7 TRBV28 13 TRBD1 TGTGCCAGCAGTATGGACAGGGTTGGGGAGCAGTACTTC CASSMDRVGEQYF
. TRBJ2-7 TRBV28 13 . TGTGCCAGCAGTGACCTGGGCTCCTACGAGCAGTACTTC CASSDLGSYEQYF
. TRBJ2-2 TRBV7-2 17 TRBD2 TGTGCCAGCAGCTTAACTAGGACGGGAGGGCCGGGCGGGGAGCTGTTTTTT CASSLTRTGGPGGELFF
. TRBJ2-7 TRBV6-5 14 . TGTGCCAGCAGTTACTCGTACGGTTCCTACGAGCAGTACTTC CASSYSYGSYEQYF
. TRBJ1-6 TRBV6-5 15 . TGTGCCAGCAGAGTAGACGGCCGCTATAATTCACCCCTCCACTTT CASRVDGRYNSPLHF
. TRBJ2-7 TRBV11-1 13 . TGTGCCAGCAGCTTGTCAGAACCCTACGAGCAGTACTTC CASSLSEPYEQYF
. TRBJ2-7 TRBV5-4 17 . TGTGCCAGCAGCTTAGGGGCCCGTCCGGGAGAAGGGCGCGAGCAGTACTTC CASSLGARPGEGREQYF
. TRBJ1-4 TRBV11-1 13 . TGTGCCAGCAGCCAAACTTCGGTTGAAAAACTGTTTTTT CASSQTSVEKLFF